These 30 T cell receptor beta chains originate from one sample sequenced in a study of blood T cell repertoires in COVID-19. TCRdb keeps only in-frame clones here, not all; method: immunoSEQ multiplex PCR. The sample includes roughly 200,000 clones, 65% to 85% seen only once; the top ten take roughly 7.2%. Sequenced input: peripheral blood. The origin of the receptors is a woman aged 40 to 55 with COVID-19, enrolled during active disease.

The chain recombines TRBV24-1 with TRBJ1-2; TRBD1 might be the D (5 bases). Trimming pared 1 base from V and 4 bases from J, leaving 12 bases between. The CDR3 is 15 residues long. CDR1 KGHDR and CDR2 SFDVKD come from the germline V gene. The CDR3 DNA follows: TGTGCCACCAGTGATTTTGACCAGGGTGGCTATGGCTACACCTTC. Protein product: CATSDFDQGGYGYTF.

The chain employs TRBV3-1 (or the pseudogene TRBV3-2) and TRBJ1-2; no reliable D call. Trimming took 1 base from V and 5 from J, leaving 8 bases between them. CDR3 length: 13 amino acids. Germline CDR1 reads LGHDT; CDR2 reads YNNKEL (reference sequence). This chain's CDR3 is CASSQVRTYGYTF. DNA for the CDR3: TGTGCCAGCAGCCAAGTTAGGACTTATGGCTACACCTTC.

The genes are TRBV7-2 and TRBJ2-7; 8 nucleotides match TRBD1. This CDR3 comprises 16 residues. V gave up 0 bases and J gave up 4 bases; unmatched junction bases: 8. CDR1 is SGHTA and CDR2 is FQGNSA in the germline V gene. For the CDR3, the DNA is TGTGCCAGCAGCTTAGCGGTGCAGGGGGCTCGGTACGAGCAGTACTTC. This gives the protein CASSLAVQGARYEQYF.

This clone has just one count. The chain joins TRBV9 to TRBJ2-5, with 8 bases identical to TRBD2. Germline V gene sequence: CDR1 SGDLS, CDR2 YYNGEE. The CDR3 consists of 16 residues. The V and J ends lost 3 bases and 5 bases, in that order; junction bases with no gene match: 12. The DNA of the CDR3 is TGTGCCAGCAGCGAGTTTCTCGGGGGGGCCCTGGAGACCCAGTACTTC. This encodes CASSEFLGGALETQYF.

This clone was picked up a small number of times. The chain recombines TRBV27 with TRBJ1-2, with D possibly being TRBD1 (5 bases). CDR1 and CDR2 from the germline V gene are MNHEY and SMNVEV (reference sequence). The CDR3 covers 13 residues. V was cut by 8 bases and J by 2 bases, with 12 bases left in between. Written as DNA, the CDR3 is TGTGCCAGCTCGGAAGGGGCGAACTATGGCTACACCTTC. Its translation is CASSEGANYGYTF.

The gene calls are TRBV7-9 and TRBJ2-1; 7 bases line up with TRBD2. Per the germline V gene, CDR1 is SEHNR and CDR2 is FQNEAQ (reference sequence). This CDR3 comprises 13 residues. Trimming took 6 bases from V and 5 from J; bases not matched to a gene: 4. CDR3 region: CASSNGLDNEQFF. DNA of the CDR3: TGTGCCAGCAGTAACGGACTAGACAATGAGCAGTTCTTC.

The chain couples TRBV5-1 to TRBJ2-7; TRBD2 matches 10 bases. The CDR3 loop spans 15 amino acids. CDR1 is SGHRS and CDR2 is YFSETQ in the germline V gene. The V segment lost 5 bases and the J segment 0 bases; nucleotides outside the gene matches: 5. The CDR3 loop is CASRFTSGASYEQYF. The CDR3 region has the DNA TGCGCCAGCAGATTTACTAGCGGGGCCTCCTACGAGCAGTACTTC.

V usage is TRBV7-2 and J usage is TRBJ1-4; tentative D call: TRBD1 (6 bases). Germline CDR1 and CDR2: SGHTA and FQGNSA. The CDR3 runs 16 residues. Trimming pared 7 bases from V and 0 bases from J, leaving 15 bases between. The CDR3 is CASNRFGTTTNEKLFF. DNA of the CDR3: TGTGCCAGCAACCGATTCGGGACAACAACTAATGAAAAACTGTTTTTT. The variable domain in full, with the rest retrieved from reference TRBV7-2 and TRBJ1-4, is GAGVSQSPSNKVTEKGKDVELRCDPISGHTALYWYRQSLGQGLEFLIYFQGNSAPDKSGLPSDRFSAERTGGSVSTLTIQRTQQEDSAVYLCASNRFGTTTNEKLFFGSGTQLSVL.

This chain links TRBV28 with TRBJ1-1; D may be TRBD1 (5 bases). Germline V CDR1 and CDR2: MDHEN, SYDVKM. The CDR3 is 15 residues long. V lost 5 bases and J lost 1, with 14 bases in between. In DNA form, the CDR3 reads TGTGCCAGCAGTCCTCGTGGGGGGAGGAACACTGAAGCTTTCTTT. Translated: CASSPRGGRNTEAFF.

The chain is built from TRBV5-1 and TRBJ2-2, with TRBD1 identical over 7 bases. The CDR3 runs 16 residues. Trimming removed 0 bases from V and 6 bases from J; junction bases left unmatched: 8. Germline V gene lookup returns CDR1 SGHRS and CDR2 YFSETQ. The CDR3 coding sequence is TGCGCCAGCAGCTTGGACGGCAGGGGGTGGTCCGGGGAGCTGTTTTTT. It codes for CASSLDGRGWSGELFF. The full variable domain, in which reference TRBV5-1 and TRBJ2-2 provide the parts outside the CDR3, is KAGVTQTPRYLIKTRGQQVTLSCSPISGHRSVSWYQQTPGQGLQFLFEYFSETQRNKGNFPGRFSGRQFSNSRSEMNVSTLELGDSALYLCASSLDGRGWSGELFFGEGSRLTVL.

The chain uses TRBV7-9 and TRBJ1-3; TRBD1 aligns across 8 bases. From germline, CDR1 is SEHNR and CDR2 FQNEAQ (reference sequence). CDR3 length equals 16 residues. V trimming: 7 bases; J trimming: 2 bases; junction bases outside the gene matches: 10. The CDR3 region has the DNA TGTGCCAGCAACGCGGGACAGGAAACGGCTGGAAACACCATATATTTT. This gives the protein CASNAGQETAGNTIYF.

The chain couples TRBV5-1 to TRBJ2-1; TRBD1 agrees at 11 bases. Unmatched junction bases numbered 4, after V lost 6 bases and J lost 8 bases. The CDR3 covers 13 residues. Germline CDR1 reads SGHRS; CDR2 reads YFSETQ. CDR3 DNA sequence: TGCGCCAGCACCGGGACAGGGGGTCATGAGCAGTTCTTC. Translated: CASTGTGGHEQFF.

The chain has TRBV27 and TRBJ2-1; no clear D. Trimming took 6 bases from V and 8 from J, leaving 11 bases between them. The germline CDR1 and CDR2 sequences are MNHEY and SMNVEV (reference sequence). This CDR3 is 12 amino acids long. The CDR3 DNA reads as TGTGCCAGCAGCTTGGCATTCGATGAGCAGTTCTTC. It is translated as CASSLAFDEQFF.

The chain is built from TRBV5-1 and TRBJ2-1; D is ambiguous. The CDR3 has 16 residues. Germline loops: CDR1 SGHRS, CDR2 YFSETQ. The V gene lost 0 bases and the J gene lost 8 bases, with 18 bases spanning the gap. This CDR3 is CASSLVGRPQADEQFF. Here the CDR3 DNA reads TGCGCCAGCAGCTTGGTAGGCAGGCCCCAAGCAGATGAGCAGTTCTTC.

The CDR3 loop is CASSLNPTYEQYF. The CDR3 DNA sequence: TGTGCCAGCAGTTTAAATCCAACCTACGAGCAGTACTTC. The gene calls are TRBV27 and TRBJ2-7; D is unresolved. Trimming pared 2 bases from V and 2 bases from J, leaving 7 bases between. The CDR3 runs 13 residues. CDR1 and CDR2 from the germline V gene are MNHEY and SMNVEV (reference sequence).

This sequence joins TRBV3-1 (or the pseudogene TRBV3-2) and TRBJ2-1; tentative D call: TRBD2 (6 bases). Trimming pared 5 bases from V and 3 bases from J, leaving 14 bases between. The CDR3 extends over 15 amino acids. Germline CDR1 LGHDT, CDR2 YNNKEL (reference sequence). CDR3 protein: CASSLFRGSYNEQFF. In nucleotides, the CDR3 is TGTGCCAGCAGCTTGTTCCGGGGGAGCTACAATGAGCAGTTCTTC.

This chain joins TRBV9 and TRBJ2-5, with D possibly TRBD2 on 7 matching bases. CDR1 is SGDLS, CDR2 YYNGEE, per germline. Deletions cut 0 bases from V and 2 bases from J, with 17 bases between. The CDR3 runs 17 residues. This CDR3 reads CASSVAPLRGGQETQYF. CDR3 coding DNA: TGTGCCAGCAGCGTAGCCCCCCTAAGGGGGGGGCAAGAGACCCAGTACTTC.

This clone was observed a few times. The chain uses TRBV6-5 and TRBJ1-2; D gene uncertain. This CDR3 has 15 residues. Germline loops: CDR1 MNHEY, CDR2 SVGAGI. Trimming cost V 5 bases and J 6 bases, with 19 bases left between them. Here the CDR3 reads CASSPSAGSVHGYTF. The CDR3 nucleotides read TGTGCCAGCAGTCCCTCAGCGGGAAGTGTACATGGCTACACCTTC.

The chain combines TRBV2 with TRBJ2-3, with 10 nucleotides matching TRBD2. Germline V gene data show CDR1 as SNHLY and CDR2 as FYNNEI. This CDR3 has 15 residues. Germline trimming cut 3 bases from V and 5 bases from J; bases unmatched to any gene: 5. In DNA, the CDR3 is TGTGCCAGCAGTGATGGTAGCGGGGGGCTAGATACGCAGTATTTT. Its protein is CASSDGSGGLDTQYF.

The V call is TRBV27, the J call TRBJ2-1; weak D call: TRBD2 (6 bases). Trimming removed 5 bases at V and 8 bases at J, with 22 bases between. Germline V lookup: CDR1 MNHEY, CDR2 SMNVEV (reference sequence). The CDR3 consists of 16 residues. CDR3 protein: CASSPHQGPEGDEQFF. DNA of the CDR3: TGTGCCAGCAGTCCACACCAAGGCCCGGAGGGCGATGAGCAGTTCTTC.

The V gene is TRBV5-4, the J gene TRBJ2-1; 11 bases agree with TRBD2. Germline V CDR1 and CDR2: SGHNT, YYREEE (reference sequence). CDR3 length: 16 amino acids. V dropped 4 bases and J dropped 6; count of bases not matched to a gene: 9. CDR3 region: CASSPLTSGGLNEQFF. DNA of the CDR3: TGTGCCAGCAGCCCTTTAACTAGCGGGGGCCTCAATGAGCAGTTCTTC.

This clone was detected once. The V gene is TRBV19, the J gene TRBJ1-5; 7 bases are shared with TRBD1. Germline assignment: CDR1 LNHDA and CDR2 SQIVND (reference sequence). The CDR3 has 14 amino acids. V lost 4 bases and J lost 2; bases outside the gene matches: 2. The CDR3 protein is CASSKDRGNQPQHF. Here the CDR3 DNA reads TGTGCCAGTAGTAAAGACAGGGGCAATCAGCCCCAGCATTTT.

The chain joins TRBV4-1 to TRBJ2-1; 11 bases line up with TRBD2. This CDR3 has 16 amino acids. The trim removed 1 base at V and 4 bases at J, leaving 3 bases unmatched. From germline, CDR1 is MGHRA and CDR2 YSYEKL. CDR3 loop: CASSQGGTSGYNEQFF. The CDR3 coding sequence is TGCGCCAGCAGCCAAGGGGGGACTAGCGGATACAATGAGCAGTTCTTC.

This clone was recorded once. This chain links TRBV10-3 with TRBJ2-5; weak D call: TRBD2 (6 bases). Germline lookup yields CDR1 ENHRY and CDR2 SYGVKD. CDR3 length equals 14 residues. Trimming stripped 6 bases from V and 3 bases from J, with 14 bases between. The CDR3 bases are TGTGCCATCAGCGGTACTGGGGGGAAAGAGACCCAGTACTTC. Protein sequence: CAISGTGGKETQYF.

This sequence joins TRBV2 and TRBJ2-1, with unresolved D. Germline V CDR1 and CDR2: SNHLY, FYNNEI. Trimming took off 3 bases at V and 8 bases at J, with 14 bases between the two ends. This CDR3 is 14 amino acids long. The CDR3 sequence is CASSETQNRDEQFF. In DNA, the CDR3 is TGTGCCAGCAGTGAGACTCAGAATCGGGATGAGCAGTTCTTC.

V and J are TRBV6-6 and TRBJ2-7, with 8 bases aligning to TRBD1. From germline, CDR1 is MNHNY and CDR2 SVGAGI (reference sequence). The CDR3 is made up of 13 amino acids. Trimming removed 0 bases from V and 6 bases from J; junction bases left unmatched: 1. CDR3 loop: CASSYSDRGEQYF. CDR3 coding DNA: TGTGCCAGCAGTTACTCTGACAGGGGCGAGCAGTACTTC.

Only one count was recorded for this clone. This sequence joins TRBV4-1 and TRBJ2-1; 8 bases agree with TRBD2. CDR3 length: 16 amino acids. The germline V gene has CDR1 MGHRA and CDR2 YSYEKL. V lost 1 base, J lost 9 bases, and 11 bases stayed unmatched. The CDR3 DNA reads TGCGCCAGCAGCCAAGTTACTAGCGGAATGGAGGGTGAGCAGTTCTTC. Its translation: CASSQVTSGMEGEQFF.

This chain uses TRBV5-4 with TRBJ2-7; 7 bases fit TRBD1. V shed 0 bases and J 2 bases; nucleotides not matched to a gene: 5. From germline, CDR1 is SGHNT and CDR2 YYREEE (reference sequence). The CDR3 runs 15 residues. The CDR3 DNA sequence: TGTGCCAGCAGCTTGGGGGGACAGCGGACCTACGAGCAGTACTTC. Translating it yields CASSLGGQRTYEQYF. Using reference TRBV5-4 and TRBJ2-7 for the parts outside the CDR3, the full variable domain is ETGVTQSPTHLIKTRGQQVTLRCSSQSGHNTVSWYQQALGQGPQFIFQYYREEENGRGNFPPRFSGLQFPNYSSELNVNALELDDSALYLCASSLGGQRTYEQYFGPGTRLTVT.

CDR3 residues: CSVPDISYEQYF. CDR3 sequence (DNA): TGCAGCGTCCCCGACATCTCCTACGAGCAGTACTTC. The chain recombines TRBV29-1 with TRBJ2-7, with D unresolved. Deletions cut 6 bases from V and 0 bases from J, with 9 bases between. The length of the CDR3 is 12 residues. From germline, CDR1 is SQVTM and CDR2 ANQGSEA.

The chain has TRBV6-5 and TRBJ1-1; D ambiguous. V lost 4 bases to trimming and J lost 0 bases, with 15 bases between them. The germline V gene encodes CDR1 MNHEY and CDR2 SVGAGI. The CDR3 extends over 16 amino acids. In DNA form, the CDR3 reads TGTGCCAGCAGTTCCTCCGGTCTCCTCATGAACACTGAAGCTTTCTTT. Translating it yields CASSSSGLLMNTEAFF.